This T cell receptor beta chain was obtained from a study of control samples from healthy donors and cancer patients. This clone was counted a few times. Produced via immunoSEQ multiplex PCR; TCRdb's table is partial and in-frame only. The table shows about 150,000 clones, with around 90% occurring only once. This clonotype was sampled from a man aged 25 to 40 in good health. Sequencing was carried out using blood.

DNA of the CDR3: TGTGCCAGCAAGATACTAGCGGGAGGTCCCTACGAGCAGTACTTC. Its protein product is CASKILAGGPYEQYF. The rearrangement links TRBV2 to TRBJ2-7, with 12 positions matching TRBD2. Germline lookup yields CDR1 SNHLY and CDR2 FYNNEI. The CDR3 contains 15 residues. Trimming removed 7 bases from V and 2 bases from J; junction bases left unmatched: 6.